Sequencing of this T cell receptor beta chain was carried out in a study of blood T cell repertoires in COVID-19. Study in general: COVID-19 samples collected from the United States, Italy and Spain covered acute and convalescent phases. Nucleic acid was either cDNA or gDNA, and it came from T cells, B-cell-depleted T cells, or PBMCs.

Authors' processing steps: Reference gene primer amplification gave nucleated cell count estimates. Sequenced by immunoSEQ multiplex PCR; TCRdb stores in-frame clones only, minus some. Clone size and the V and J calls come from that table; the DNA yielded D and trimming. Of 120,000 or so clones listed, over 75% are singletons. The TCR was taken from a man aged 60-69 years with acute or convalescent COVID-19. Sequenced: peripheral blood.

The DNA for the CDR3 is TGTGCCAGCAGTTTATTGGACACTGGGGAGCAGTACTTC. It is translated as CASSLLDTGEQYF. The chain has TRBV27 and TRBJ2-7, with D perhaps matching TRBD1 (5 bases). From germline, CDR1 is MNHEY and CDR2 SMNVEV (reference sequence). The CDR3 spans 13 residues. Trimming removed 1 base from V and 7 bases from J, with 11 bases in between.